This T cell receptor (beta chain) stems from a study of T cells in Graves' hyperthyroidism and ophthalmopathy. The CDR3 extends over 18 amino acids. V lost 4 bases and J lost 3; bases outside the gene matches: 13. Germline V CDR1 and CDR2: LGHNA, YSLEER. Regions amplified from RNA transcripts were the TCR beta CDR3 regions. HTBI primers drove first-round RT-PCR of the TCR CDR3. TCRdb re-analysed the multiplex PCR reads in MiXCR, keeping a single row per CDR3 protein. The sample holds 250,000 to 300,000 distinct CDR3 sequences; about 14% are singletons and the top ten take almost 8%. This clonotype was seen only a few times.

This TCR was recovered from a woman between 25 and 40 years old with Graves' hyperthyroidism that later progressed to Graves' ophthalmopathy. The sample was blood. The chain has TRBV4-3 and TRBJ2-3; 10 nucleotides agree with TRBD2. The CDR3 protein is CASSPNLASGSFTDTQYF. The CDR3 region has the DNA TGCGCCAGCAGCCCAAATCTGGCTAGCGGGAGTTTTACAGATACGCAGTATTTT.